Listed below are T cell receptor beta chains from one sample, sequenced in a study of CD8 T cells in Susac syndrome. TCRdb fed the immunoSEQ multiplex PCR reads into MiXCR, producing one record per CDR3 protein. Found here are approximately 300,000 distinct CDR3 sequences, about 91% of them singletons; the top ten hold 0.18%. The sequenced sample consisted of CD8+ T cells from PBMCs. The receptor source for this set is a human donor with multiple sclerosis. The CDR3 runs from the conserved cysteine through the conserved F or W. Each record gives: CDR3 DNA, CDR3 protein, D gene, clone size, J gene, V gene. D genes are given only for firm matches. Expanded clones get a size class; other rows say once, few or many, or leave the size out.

TGTGCCACCAGCAGAGTGGTGGGGACAGAGCAGTTCTTC,CATSRVVGTEQFF,NA,NA,TRBJ2-1,TRBV15
TGTGCCAGCAGTTTCGAGGGCGAGCAGTACTTC,CASSFEGEQYF,NA,NA,TRBJ2-7,TRBV28
TGTGCCACCAGTGATTTGCAAGGCGCTCACACAGATACGCAGTATTTT,CATSDLQGAHTDTQYF,NA,NA,TRBJ2-3,TRBV24-1
TGTGCCAGCAACTCCTCGGAGCTTCCTGTTATCTATCAGCCCCAGCATTTT,CASNSSELPVIYQPQHF,NA,NA,TRBJ1-5,TRBV27
TGTGCCAGCAGCTTAGCGCGTTATGAGACGTATGAGCAGTTCTTC,CASSLARYETYEQFF,NA,NA,TRBJ2-1,TRBV7-9
TGTGCCAGCAGCTTAACTAGCTACAATGAGCAGTTCTTC,CASSLTSYNEQFF,NA,NA,TRBJ2-1,TRBV13
TGTGCCAGCAGCTTAGGGACAGGGGACCCCTACGAGCAGTACTTC,CASSLGTGDPYEQYF,TRBD1,NA,TRBJ2-7,TRBV5-4
TGTGCCAGCGACTCCGGGACAGGGCCCTACGAGCAGTACTTC,CASDSGTGPYEQYF,TRBD1,NA,TRBJ2-7,TRBV25-1
TGCAGTGCTAGAGTGGGAGAACGTGAGCAGTTCTTC,CSARVGEREQFF,NA,once,TRBJ2-1,TRBV20-1
TGTGCCGTCTACAGGGAAATGGGGACTGAAGCTTTCTTT,CAVYREMGTEAFF,NA,NA,TRBJ1-1,TRBV10-3
TGTGCCAGCAGCTTAGTGCGGCTAGCGGGGATGGAGACCCAGTACTTC,CASSLVRLAGMETQYF,TRBD2,NA,TRBJ2-5,TRBV7-9
TGCGCCAGCAGCCAAGCAGAGATTATGCGGTACGAGCAGTACTTC,CASSQAEIMRYEQYF,NA,NA,TRBJ2-7,TRBV4-1
TGCGCCAGCAGCTGGTCCCAGGATGCGAACAATGAAGCTTTCTTT,CASSWSQDANNEAFF,NA,NA,TRBJ1-1,TRBV5-1
TGTGCCAGCGAACTACTAGCGGGGTTGGGTGAGCAGTTCTTC,CASELLAGLGEQFF,TRBD2,NA,TRBJ2-1,TRBV13
TGCAGTGACTCGGTTCCTCACGAGCAGTACTTC,CSDSVPHEQYF,NA,NA,TRBJ2-7,TRBV20-1
TGTGCCAGCTCACCAAATATACTAACCGGCCCGCTTACAGGGGGTAATTCACCCCTCCACTTT,CASSPNILTGPLTGGNSPLHF,TRBD1,once,TRBJ1-6,TRBV18
TGTGCCACCAGTGAAATAGCCGGCACCGGGGAGCTGTTTTTT,CATSEIAGTGELFF,NA,NA,TRBJ2-2,TRBV24-1
TGCGCCAGCAGCCCTCGGGACAGCGTCGATGAGCAGTACTTC,CASSPRDSVDEQYF,TRBD1,NA,TRBJ2-7,TRBV4-3
TGCAGTGCTAGAGAGGAGGCCTATGAGCAGTTCTTC,CSAREEAYEQFF,NA,NA,TRBJ2-1,TRBV20-1
TGTGCCAGCAGTCCCCCGGGGCTAGTGTCAGATACGCAGTATTTT,CASSPPGLVSDTQYF,NA,NA,TRBJ2-3,TRBV12-3/TRBV12-4
TGTGCCAGCAGTTTATCAGGAGGGGCCAATCAGCCCCAGCATTTT,CASSLSGGANQPQHF,NA,NA,TRBJ1-5,TRBV28
TGTGCCAGCAGCGCCCCACAGGAGAACTACGAGCAGTACTTC,CASSAPQENYEQYF,NA,NA,TRBJ2-7,TRBV5-6
TGTGCCAGCAGTGTTGGACCGAGCTACGAGCAGTACTTC,CASSVGPSYEQYF,NA,NA,TRBJ2-7,TRBV9
TGTGCCAGCAGCACTCCAGGGGGAGACACTGAAGCTTTCTTT,CASSTPGGDTEAFF,TRBD1,NA,TRBJ1-1,TRBV7-2
TGTGCCAGCAGCCCCCTTCGAATAGCCAAAAACATTCAGTACTTC,CASSPLRIAKNIQYF,NA,NA,TRBJ2-4,TRBV11-2
TGTGCCAGCAGTGAGGTCTGGGTGCAGCCCCAGCATTTT,CASSEVWVQPQHF,NA,NA,TRBJ1-5,TRBV6-1
TGTGCCAGCAGCTTGGGCGGGGAGGAAACCTACGAGCAGTACTTC,CASSLGGEETYEQYF,NA,NA,TRBJ2-7,TRBV5-5
TGTGCCAGCAGCACCCGGGACCTTAAAAACATTCAGTACTTC,CASSTRDLKNIQYF,NA,NA,TRBJ2-4,TRBV7-8
TGTGCCAGCAGTCGGGGTGGTGACACAGATACGCAGTATTTT,CASSRGGDTDTQYF,NA,NA,TRBJ2-3,TRBV6-2/TRBV6-3
TGCGCCAGCAGCCACATCGGGAGGGTACAAGAGACCCAGTACTTC,CASSHIGRVQETQYF,TRBD2,NA,TRBJ2-5,TRBV4-3
TGTGCCAGCAGCTTAGCTGCGTTGACCCGTGATCCCGAGCAGTTCTTC,CASSLAALTRDPEQFF,NA,NA,TRBJ2-1,TRBV13
TGTGCCAGTAGTATCTGGCAGAACACTGAAGCTTTCTTT,CASSIWQNTEAFF,NA,NA,TRBJ1-1,TRBV19
TGTGCCAGCAGTGAAGTAGGGAGAGAACAGCCCCAGCATTTT,CASSEVGREQPQHF,NA,NA,TRBJ1-5,TRBV6-1
TGTGCCAGCTTCAAGCTAATGAACACCGGGGAGCTGTTTTTT,CASFKLMNTGELFF,NA,NA,TRBJ2-2,TRBV6-2/TRBV6-3
TGTGCCAGCAGCCCGGACTTCTATGGCTACACCTTC,CASSPDFYGYTF,NA,NA,TRBJ1-2,TRBV14
TGTGCCAGCAGCGGAGGGTACAATGAGCAGTTCTTC,CASSGGYNEQFF,NA,NA,TRBJ2-1,TRBV5-6
TGCGCCAGCAGAGGGACTAGTGGGTACGAGCAGTACTTC,CASRGTSGYEQYF,TRBD2,NA,TRBJ2-7,TRBV4-1
TGCGCCAGCAGCCAAGGAGCGGGAGAGTCTAATGAGCAGTTCTTC,CASSQGAGESNEQFF,TRBD2,NA,TRBJ2-1,TRBV4-1
TGCAGTGCTGATACAGGACTAGTTGGGGAAAGCTCCTACAATGAGCAGTTCTTC,CSADTGLVGESSYNEQFF,TRBD2,NA,TRBJ2-1,TRBV20-1
TGCAGTGCAGAAGAGAGCGCGGGACTAGGCTTTCAAGAGACCCAGTACTTC,CSAEESAGLGFQETQYF,TRBD2,NA,TRBJ2-5,TRBV20-1
TGTGCCATCAAACTGAAGGGGGCCGTACCCTACAATGAGCAGTTCTTC,CAIKLKGAVPYNEQFF,TRBD1,NA,TRBJ2-1,TRBV5-8
TGCGCCAGCAGCTCATCGCATGAGGGGGGCCTTGGGGAGCAGTACTTC,CASSSSHEGGLGEQYF,NA,NA,TRBJ2-7,TRBV4-3
TGTGCCAGCAGTTTTCAGGGAGGATCAAGCTACACCTTC,CASSFQGGSSYTF,NA,once,TRBJ1-2,TRBV28
TGTGCCAGCAGCGTCTACGCGGGCGGCTACGAGCAGTACTTC,CASSVYAGGYEQYF,NA,NA,TRBJ2-7,TRBV9
TGTGCCTGGAGTGGCTTAGGGACAGGGTGGTTAGCAGAGACCCAGTACTTC,CAWSGLGTGWLAETQYF,TRBD1,NA,TRBJ2-5,TRBV30
TGTGCCAGCAGGAGCCTAGCGGGAGAGGAAACAGATACGCAGTATTTT,CASRSLAGEETDTQYF,TRBD2,NA,TRBJ2-3,TRBV11-2
TGTGCCAGCAGCTTAGAACGTTTTGACAGCTCCTACGAGCAGTACTTC,CASSLERFDSSYEQYF,NA,NA,TRBJ2-7,TRBV7-9
TGTGCCACCAGTGATGCTGTATTGCTGACATCCAGCACAGATACGCAGTATTTT,CATSDAVLLTSSTDTQYF,NA,NA,TRBJ2-3,TRBV24-1
TGTGCCAGCAGTATTGTTCTTGAGCAGTTCTTC,CASSIVLEQFF,NA,NA,TRBJ2-1,TRBV28
TGCAGTGCTAGAGATTTAGAAGGGGCCACCTACAATGAGCAGTTCTTC,CSARDLEGATYNEQFF,NA,NA,TRBJ2-1,TRBV20-1
TGTGCCAGCAGCGAGGGCGGCAACTATGGCTACACCTTC,CASSEGGNYGYTF,NA,NA,TRBJ1-2,TRBV9
TGTGCCAGCATCGGAGCGGGCAATCAGCCCCAGCATTTT,CASIGAGNQPQHF,NA,once,TRBJ1-5,TRBV2
TGTGCCAGTAGTATGGACAGGAACCAAGAGACCCAGTACTTC,CASSMDRNQETQYF,TRBD1,NA,TRBJ2-5,TRBV19
TGTGCCACCCTGACAGGGCTCACCGGGGAGCTGTTTTTT,CATLTGLTGELFF,TRBD1,NA,TRBJ2-2,TRBV7-9
TGTGCCAGCAGCTTTGTATGGGCCGGAGACGGGGAGCTGTTTTTT,CASSFVWAGDGELFF,NA,NA,TRBJ2-2,TRBV9
TGCAGTGCTAGAGATGTAGGGACAGGCCTCTACGAGCAGTACTTC,CSARDVGTGLYEQYF,TRBD1,NA,TRBJ2-7,TRBV20-1
TGTGCCAGCAGCTTGCGGAGGGGGAGGGCAGATACGCAGTATTTT,CASSLRRGRADTQYF,NA,NA,TRBJ2-3,TRBV7-9
TGTGCCAGCAGCTTAGCAGGGGACCGAGGAAAACTGTTTTTT,CASSLAGDRGKLFF,NA,NA,TRBJ1-4,TRBV7-9
TGTGCCAGCAGCTCTTTCCGGGCCGACAATGAGCAGTTCTTC,CASSSFRADNEQFF,NA,NA,TRBJ2-1,TRBV5-6